A single sample is the source of the 27 T cell receptor beta chains below, sequenced in a study of T cell responses to AZD1222 COVID-19 vaccine. The table came from immunoSEQ multiplex PCR; TCRdb's copy has only in-frame clones and leaves some out. Of around 78,000 clones listed, 90% are singletons. Sample: peripheral blood, taken on day 0 of AZD1222 vaccination. Every receptor here comes from an adult in good health.

The V and J genes are TRBV30 and TRBJ1-5; the D is unclear. V was clipped by 6 bases and J by 4 bases, with 13 bases between them. In germline, CDR1 is GTSNPN, CDR2 SVGIG (reference sequence). This CDR3 contains 13 residues. CDR3 nucleotides: TGTGCCTGCACGGAGACCCCTAATCAGCCCCAGCATTTT. Translated, it gives CACTETPNQPQHF.

This chain uses TRBV28 with TRBJ1-1; D uncertain. The CDR3 has 15 residues. Per the germline V gene, CDR1 is MDHEN and CDR2 is SYDVKM. The V end lost 3 bases, the J end lost 4 bases, and 15 bases lay between the germline ends. CDR3 coding DNA: TGTGCCAGCAGTTTCTCCGCGGCCCTGTTCACTGAAGCTTTCTTT. It translates to CASSFSAALFTEAFF.

The chain has TRBV27 and TRBJ1-2; D remains unclear. V was trimmed by 3 bases and J by 6 bases, leaving 11 bases between them. The germline CDR1 and CDR2 sequences are MNHEY and SMNVEV (reference sequence). This CDR3 spans 13 amino acids. CDR3 residues: CASSFVRGNGYTF. CDR3 sequence (DNA): TGTGCCAGCAGTTTCGTACGAGGGAATGGCTACACCTTC.

This chain connects TRBV29-1 to TRBJ2-1, with 9 bases matching TRBD2. The CDR3 covers 16 residues. Looked up from germline, CDR1 is SQVTM and CDR2 is ANQGSEA. The trim removed 2 bases at V and 4 bases at J, leaving 9 bases unmatched. In nucleotides, the CDR3 is TGCAGCGTTGAATCCGTACTAGCGGGCAGTTACAATGAGCAGTTCTTC. Translated: CSVESVLAGSYNEQFF.

This chain uses TRBV9 with TRBJ1-4; the D is unclear. This CDR3 has 15 amino acids. The ends were cut back, 4 bases at V and 8 bases at J, with 18 bases in the middle. Germline V gene lookup returns CDR1 SGDLS and CDR2 YYNGEE. The CDR3 region has the DNA TGTGCCAGCAGCCCCGGAGGCAGAGATAGCGAAAAACTGTTTTTT. Amino acid sequence: CASSPGGRDSEKLFF. Using reference TRBV9 and TRBJ1-4 for the parts outside the CDR3, the full variable domain is DSGVTQTPKHLITATGQRVTLRCSPRSGDLSVYWYQQSLDQGLQFLIQYYNGEERAKGNILERFSAQQFPDLHSELNLSSLELGDSALYFCASSPGGRDSEKLFFGSGTQLSVL.

The rearrangement joins TRBV5-1 to TRBJ2-1; 9 nucleotides match TRBD2. This CDR3 comprises 16 residues. V was pared by 4 bases and J by 7 bases, with 12 bases of the junction left unmatched. CDR1 and CDR2 from the germline V gene are SGHRS and YFSETQ. The CDR3 loop reads CASSLGLAAGRNEQFF. The CDR3 DNA follows: TGCGCCAGCAGCCTGGGACTAGCCGCCGGACGGAATGAGCAGTTCTTC.

The chain is built from TRBV6-1 and TRBJ2-2, with a tentative D call TRBD1 (6 bases). The CDR3 totals 15 residues. Trimming took off 2 bases at V and 1 base at J, with 8 bases between the two ends. The germline gives CDR1 MNHNS, CDR2 SASEGT. CDR3 bases: TGTGCCAGCAGTGAACAAGGGGGGAACACCGGGGAGCTGTTTTTT. This sequence encodes CASSEQGGNTGELFF.

The chain links TRBV4-1 to TRBJ2-7, with 7 bases that match TRBD1. CDR1 and CDR2 from the germline V gene are MGHRA and YSYEKL. This CDR3 has 15 amino acids. V lost 0 bases to trimming and J lost 3 bases; unmatched junction nucleotides: 5. The CDR3 protein is CASSQEDRALYEQYF. Here the CDR3 DNA reads TGCGCCAGCAGCCAAGAAGACAGGGCCCTCTACGAGCAGTACTTC.

The chain combines TRBV6-6 with TRBJ2-7; 10 bases align to TRBD2. The germline CDR1 and CDR2 sequences are MNHNY and SVGAGI (reference sequence). There are 16 residues in the CDR3. J was trimmed by 4 bases and V by 5 bases; bases with no gene match: 11. The DNA for the CDR3 is TGTGCCAGCAGTGCCCTAGCGGGAGAAGCCGCGTACGAGCAGTACTTC. Translated: CASSALAGEAAYEQYF.

V usage is TRBV19 and J usage is TRBJ1-1; D remains unclear. Trimming took 7 bases from V and 1 from J, leaving 4 bases between them. The CDR3 sequence is 11 residues long. The germline V gene encodes CDR1 LNHDA and CDR2 SQIVND (reference sequence). The DNA for the CDR3 is TGTGCCAGTAACAAGAACACTGAAGCTTTCTTT. This codes for CASNKNTEAFF. Supplemented by reference TRBV19 and TRBJ1-1, the full variable domain reads DGGITQSPKYLFRKEGQNVTLSCEQNLNHDAMYWYRQDPGQGLRLIYYSQIVNDFQKGDIAEGYSVSREKKESFPLTVTSAQKNPTAFYLCASNKNTEAFFGQGTRLTVV.

The chain is built from TRBV7-8 and TRBJ1-1, with a possible D match to TRBD1 (6 bases). V dropped 5 bases and J dropped 1 base, with 11 bases sitting between them. In germline, CDR1 is SGHVS, CDR2 FQNEAQ. The CDR3 totals 14 residues. Here the CDR3 reads CASSRATGNTEAFF. The DNA of the CDR3 is TGTGCCAGCAGCCGAGCGACAGGGAACACTGAAGCTTTCTTT.

This clone was counted a single time. J is TRBJ2-3 and V is TRBV9, with a possible D match to TRBD1 (6 bases). Germline assignment: CDR1 SGDLS and CDR2 YYNGEE. V was shortened by 0 bases and J by 4 bases, with 9 bases between the two germline ends. The CDR3 consists of 14 residues. In nucleotides, the CDR3 is TGTGCCAGCAGCGTAGGGACAGATTCAGATACGCAGTATTTT. Encoded protein: CASSVGTDSDTQYF.

CDR3 protein: CASSLANSRYEQYF. The CDR3 DNA reads TGTGCCAGCAGCTTAGCGAACTCCCGCTACGAGCAGTACTTC. This chain uses TRBV7-6 with TRBJ2-7; the D is unclear. Trimming left V 0 bases short and J 3 bases short, with 9 bases between. The length of the CDR3 is 14 residues. Germline V gene data show CDR1 as SGHVS and CDR2 as FNYEAQ.

This clone was counted only a few times. The rearrangement links TRBV3-1 (or the pseudogene TRBV3-2) to TRBJ2-3; 8 bases are shared with TRBD1. V shed 4 bases, J shed 4 bases, and the junction held 4 bases outside the gene matches. This CDR3 contains 14 residues. CDR1 LGHDT and CDR2 YNNKEL come from the germline V gene (reference sequence). In DNA, the CDR3 is TGTGCCAGCAGCCCGACAGGGGAATCAGATACGCAGTATTTT. This encodes CASSPTGESDTQYF.

J is TRBJ2-1 and V is TRBV7-8, with TRBD2 matching 8 bases. The length of the CDR3 is 15 residues. The junction had 9 bases not matched to a gene; V was cut back by 2 bases and J by 9 bases. CDR1 SGHVS and CDR2 FQNEAQ come from the germline V gene. This chain's CDR3 is CASSLPAGGRSEQFF. DNA of the CDR3: TGTGCCAGCAGCTTACCGGCGGGAGGTCGTAGTGAGCAGTTCTTC.

The CDR3 DNA is TGTGCCACGGGACAGGGAAATGGCTACACCTTC. This codes for CATGQGNGYTF. The genes are TRBV24-1 and TRBJ1-2; TRBD1 matches 9 bases. The CDR3 totals 11 residues. J gave up 6 bases and V 10 bases, and 2 bases lay outside the gene matches. Germline CDR1 reads KGHDR; CDR2 reads SFDVKD.

The rearrangement links TRBV11-3 to TRBJ2-7; D ambiguous. V lost 6 bases and J lost 7, with 10 bases in between. The CDR3 runs 11 residues. CDR1 is SGHNT and CDR2 is YENEEA in the germline V gene. CDR3 nucleotide sequence: TGTGCCAGCAGGGGGTGGGGAGAGCAGTACTTC. Its translation: CASRGWGEQYF.

The V call is TRBV5-4, the J call TRBJ1-2, with D perhaps matching TRBD1 (5 bases). Per germline, CDR1 SGHNT and CDR2 YYREEE (reference sequence). The CDR3 loop spans 14 amino acids. Deletions cut 4 bases from V and 2 bases from J, with 12 bases between. For the CDR3, the DNA is TGTGCCAGCAGCCGGGACGAGGGGAACTATGGCTACACCTTC. It encodes CASSRDEGNYGYTF. Variable domain in full (rest from reference TRBV5-4 and TRBJ1-2): ETGVTQSPTHLIKTRGQQVTLRCSSQSGHNTVSWYQQALGQGPQFIFQYYREEENGRGNFPPRFSGLQFPNYSSELNVNALELDDSALYLCASSRDEGNYGYTFGSGTRLTVV.

J is TRBJ1-2 and V is TRBV6-1; D gene uncertain. This CDR3 is 13 amino acids long. Trimming cost V 3 bases and J 4 bases, with 9 bases left between them. The germline CDR1 and CDR2 sequences are MNHNS and SASEGT. Here the CDR3 reads CASSDTDFYGYTF. The CDR3 DNA reads TGTGCCAGCAGTGACACAGACTTCTATGGCTACACCTTC.

The chain combines TRBV19 with TRBJ1-4, with a possible D match to TRBD1 (5 bases). V gave up 1 base and J gave up 5 bases, with 14 bases separating them. This CDR3 spans 16 amino acids. Germline values: CDR1 LNHDA, CDR2 SQIVND (reference sequence). CDR3 nucleotide sequence: TGTGCCAGTAGTATAGGGGGACGTCCGGAGAATGAAAAACTGTTTTTT. Translating gives CASSIGGRPENEKLFF.

This sequence joins TRBV6-5 and TRBJ1-6; a weak D match, TRBD1 (6 bases). The V gene's germline CDR1 is MNHEY and CDR2 SVGAGI. This CDR3 region has 15 residues. V lost 0 bases and J 3 bases, leaving 6 bases between the germline ends. The CDR3 DNA reads TGTGCCAGCAGTTACTCAGGGGGCTATAATTCACCCCTCCACTTT. Protein product: CASSYSGGYNSPLHF.

This clone came up a few times. V is TRBV11-1 and J is TRBJ2-5; the D is unclear. Germline CDR1 is SGHAT and CDR2 is FQDESV (reference sequence). V lost 5 bases and J lost 5, with 15 bases in between. CDR3 length equals 14 residues. The DNA of the CDR3 is TGTGCCAGCAGCCCACTTGGCGCAGCCGAGACCCAGTACTTC. Translated: CASSPLGAAETQYF.

This rearrangement joins TRBV5-8 to TRBJ1-2; TRBD1 aligns across 9 bases. Germline V gene data show CDR1 as SGHTS and CDR2 as YDEGEE. The ends lost 4 bases at V and 8 bases at J; junction bases unmatched: 9. The CDR3 has 14 amino acids. The CDR3 loop is CASSPNTGGQGYTF. The DNA of the CDR3 is TGTGCCAGCAGCCCAAATACAGGGGGCCAAGGCTACACCTTC.

This clone was detected once. The V call is TRBV15, the J call TRBJ2-3, with D maybe TRBD2 (7 bases). The CDR3 contains 15 residues. V lost 5 bases, J lost 1 base, and 13 bases lay in between. Germline lookup yields CDR1 LNHNV and CDR2 YYDKDF (reference sequence). CDR3 sequence: CATSSRGAGTDTQYF. CDR3 bases: TGTGCCACCAGCTCACGGGGGGCCGGCACAGATACGCAGTATTTT.

The rearrangement links TRBV5-6 to TRBJ2-1; 12 bases fit TRBD2. Germline V gene lookup returns CDR1 SGHDT and CDR2 YYEEEE. The CDR3 is 17 residues long. V dropped 0 bases and J dropped 5; count of bases not matched to a gene: 6. CDR3 sequence: CASSLESGLAGNNEQFF. The CDR3 region has the DNA TGTGCCAGCAGCTTGGAGTCGGGACTAGCGGGCAACAATGAGCAGTTCTTC.

This chain uses TRBV6-5 with TRBJ1-2; perhaps TRBD1 as D (6 bases). The germline V gene has CDR1 MNHEY and CDR2 SVGAGI. V was pared by 7 bases and J by 6 bases, with 18 bases between. The CDR3 is 14 residues long. CDR3 loop: CASTRDTGLDGYTF. The CDR3 DNA follows: TGTGCCAGCACGCGGGACACAGGGTTGGATGGCTACACCTTC.

This sequence joins TRBV19 and TRBJ2-2; possibly TRBD2 for D (6 bases). Germline V gene data show CDR1 as LNHDA and CDR2 as SQIVND (reference sequence). The CDR3 consists of 13 residues. V lost 3 bases and J 4 bases, leaving 6 bases between the germline ends. CDR3: CASSMRGTGELFF. CDR3 nucleotide sequence: TGTGCCAGTAGTATGCGGGGCACCGGGGAGCTGTTTTTT.